This T cell receptor (beta chain) was identified during a study of type 1 and type 2 diabetes patients. Study as a whole: T cells were magnetically sorted from PBMCs as CD4+ or CD8+ subsets.

The PCR template was genomic DNA. Amplification of the beta chain CDR3 used 30 forward and 13 reverse multiplex primers. Each CDR3 protein gets one entry after TCRdb re-called the multiplex PCR reads with MiXCR. The sample consists of 280,000 or so distinct CDR3 sequences, roughly 50% of them appearing once. Each diabetic donor fulfilled classification criteria for either type 1 or type 2. The germline V gene encodes CDR1 SNHLY and CDR2 FYNNEI. Trimming at V came to 6 bases and at J to 5 bases, leaving 5 bases not matched to a gene. The CDR3 contains 14 residues. Source material: peripheral blood mononuclear cells (PBMCs). The sequence came from a man aged 18 to 29 with type 2 diabetes. This chain links TRBV2 with TRBJ1-5, with 9 bases fitting TRBD1. DNA of the CDR3: TGTGCCAGCAGGCCCCGGGACAGGGATCAGCCCCAGCATTTT. Amino acid sequence: CASRPRDRDQPQHF.